This is a list of T cell receptor beta chains from one sample in a study of T-cell reconstitution after alpha-beta-depleted transplantation in children. TCRdb recomputed calls from the PCR reads with MiXCR, one row per CDR3 protein. Here the sample spans hundreds of thousands of distinct CDR3 sequences, under 20% being singletons. Sequenced here: PBMCs, mostly from graft donor cells, sampled 360 days after TCRalphabeta/CD19-depleted stem cell transplant. These receptors all stem from a male patient between 10 and 17 years old who had a stem cell transplant for acute lymphoblastic leukemia, so the T cells may come from the graft donor. Each CDR3 is given without its conserved first and last residue. Fields, in order: V gene, CDR3 protein.

>TRBV12-3/TRBV12-4
ASRPRGGTEAF
>TRBV9
ASKEEAGVYNEQF
>TRBV12-3/TRBV12-4
ASGLAGPYEQY
>TRBV7-3
ASSSRSSGANVLT
>TRBV2
ASWTDRGPWEQY
>TRBV20-1
SARGGGQEKNNEQF
>TRBV3-1
ASSQDLAGGLNEQF
>TRBV5-1
ASTEGLAGVYEQY
>TRBV5-1
ASNYYSGAYEQY
>TRBV27
AARGGSRSETQY
>TRBV7-9
ASSFIVATGNTIY
>TRBV5-1
ASSWAFLNEKLF
>TRBV11-2
ASSLPSLKGLTYNEQF
>TRBV27
ASSPVGQFYEQY
>TRBV7-6
ASSFVAGGHNEQY
>TRBV12-3/TRBV12-4
ASSVSSVSYEQY
>TRBV7-6
ASSGRRAAQETQY
>TRBV20-1
SARRFGSGDQETQY
>TRBV5-1
ASSLGLWGTAYDFQETQY
>TRBV7-7
ASSPRLANMQY
>TRBV9
ASSVGSVADEKLF
>TRBV11-2
ASSPPGDPEQF
>TRBV20-1
SARFINQGPNPF
>TRBV9
ASSVVGRAGNEQF
>TRBV4-1
ASRNTGLDYEQY
>TRBV20-1
SAPGIWSGGNADTQY
>TRBV11-1
ASSKTSGSRSGANVLT
>TRBV3-1
TSCSNKLSVGSYNEQF
>TRBV20-1
SARGGTSGRTDTQY
>TRBV7-6
ASSLWGRGQASTEAF
>TRBV27
ASSSPPRAKNIQY
>TRBV7-2
ASSLALVAGHQETQY
>TRBV29-1
SGDRAQTEGYGYT
>TRBV27
ASSSWVGTEAF
>TRBV12-3/TRBV12-4
ASSLGTSPSDYEQY